This record concerns one T cell receptor (beta chain) sequence. Its antigen remains unidentified. The data were obtained in a study of T cell responses to AZD1222 COVID-19 vaccine. Study-wide results and caveats: Repertoires were obtained only post-peak T cell response.

The data were produced by immunoSEQ multiplex PCR, yet TCRdb's version contains in-frame clones alone and is incomplete. The table has approximately 150,000 clones, 85% to 95% seen once. The CDR3 length is 13 residues. The germline V gene has CDR1 GTSNPN and CDR2 SVGIG (reference sequence). The ends lost 3 bases at V and 8 bases at J; junction bases unmatched: 6. This sample comprised peripheral blood, obtained on day 0 of AZD1222 vaccination. The TCR was taken from an adult in good health. The rearrangement uses TRBV30 and TRBJ1-2, with 10 bases matching TRBD1. The CDR3 sequence is CAWSGQGDGGYTF. The CDR3 DNA is TGTGCCTGGAGCGGACAGGGGGACGGAGGCTACACCTTC.